This T cell receptor beta chain emerged from a study of human T cells and chemical hapten exposure listed by TCRdb under 2021. In the study overall: For sensitization, 2% DPC in acetone was applied to a 2 cm by 2 cm area of upper inner arm skin. This study followed changes in the peripheral blood TCR repertoire in vivo during primary and secondary sensitization of alopecia patients to the hapten diphenylcyclopropenone (DPC). Alopecia areata with under or over 50% scalp involvement, alopecia totalis and alopecia universalis were represented in the patient cohort, which was mostly female. Blood samples were taken from patients before sensitization (week 0) and at 2, 6 and about 24 weeks after DPC sensitization. Libraries were pooled for sequencing, and variation in per-sample TCR yields was attributed mainly to small differences in library volumes within the pool. Throughout the study period of around 25 weeks, patients also received therapeutic DPC doses to the scalp every week. About 29 alopecia patients gave blood for TCR sequencing at one to four time points (pre-sensitization, 2, 6 and 24 weeks). Patch testing was performed on the upper back with Finn chambers containing 0.01% DPC, and the patch tests were scored after 6 days according to International Contact Dermatitis Research Group standards. General conclusions and limits of the study: DPC sensitization did not change the number of TCRs with a frequency above 1 in 1000, and there was no evidence of changes in global repertoire structure. Patch test score was positively correlated with the number of PT1 expanded TCRs, with significance at thresholds 8, 16 and 32 but not at 4. After repeated subsampling, changes were observed in the strength of the expansion versus patch-test correlation and in the threshold at which the correlation became significant. Significantly more large CDR3 similarity clusters were formed by expanded TCRs than by pre-sensitization or healthy control sets, consistent with antigen-driven responses. Because all patients had alopecia, a presumed autoimmune disease, the immune response of the patients might differ from that of healthy individuals.

The library was obtained by RACE. Sequencing took place on a NextSeq 500. During library preparation, unique molecular identifiers were attached to individual cDNA molecules so that TCRs could be counted in a quantitative, reproducible way. For every blood RNA sample, sequencing covered both the TCR alpha and TCR beta chains. The paper's processing steps were these. The median number of TCRs per sample was over 85,000, ranging from about 20,000 to 700,000. The Decombinator software suite was used to annotate V, J and CDR3 in the TCR reads. Every sample was subsampled to the same number of TCRs (28,000) for the PS versus PT1 abundance plots. TCRs were defined as expanded if absent before sensitization and observed at least eight times at the 2-week time point. The raw public reads went through TCRdb reprocessing: fastp at Q25, MiXCR clone calling, in-frame beta chains kept. CDR3 protein duplicates are merged, each entry listing the most common genes and DNA. The V and J calls follow TCRdb's processing rather than the paper's. Recorded for this sample are about 120,000 distinct CDR3 sequences; roughly 14% of them occurred a single time. In total, the top ten clones hold approximately 2.8% of the sample.

On this clonotype itself: What this receptor recognizes is not known. The input lacks base qualities; no much larger clone sits a single base away.

The sample's time point label, decoded: pre-sensitization, week 0. In the paper's terms, the treatment or condition label means: therapeutic diphenylcyclopropenone sensitization with weekly scalp DPC. Blood at each patch-test visit was drawn before the patch test was applied. Eligible patients were aged 18 to 70, diagnosed with alopecia, deemed suitable for DPC therapy, and excluded if pregnant. Total RNA was extracted from unfractionated whole blood collected in Tempus Blood RNA tubes. The germline V gene encodes CDR1 SQVTM and CDR2 ANQGSEA. V and J are truncated by 2 bases and 4 bases respectively, leaving an intervening sequence of 13 bases. From the cysteine through the phenylalanine, the CDR3 covers 14 amino acids. Of the read, only the CDR3 DNA is kept; its 42 bases are in frame from base 1.

The receptor was derived from a woman younger than 35 with alopecia areata. Some clones in this sample may be carry-over from other donors' samples. The material was whole blood, obtained in connection with sensitization to the hapten diphenylcyclopropenone (DPC). The chain is encoded by TRBV29-1 joined to TRBJ2-3; no D gene call is confident. Here the CDR3 is given as CSVEPPLAADTQYF. In nucleotides, the sequence is TGCAGCGTTGAACCCCCCTTAGCAGCAGATACGCAGTATTTT.